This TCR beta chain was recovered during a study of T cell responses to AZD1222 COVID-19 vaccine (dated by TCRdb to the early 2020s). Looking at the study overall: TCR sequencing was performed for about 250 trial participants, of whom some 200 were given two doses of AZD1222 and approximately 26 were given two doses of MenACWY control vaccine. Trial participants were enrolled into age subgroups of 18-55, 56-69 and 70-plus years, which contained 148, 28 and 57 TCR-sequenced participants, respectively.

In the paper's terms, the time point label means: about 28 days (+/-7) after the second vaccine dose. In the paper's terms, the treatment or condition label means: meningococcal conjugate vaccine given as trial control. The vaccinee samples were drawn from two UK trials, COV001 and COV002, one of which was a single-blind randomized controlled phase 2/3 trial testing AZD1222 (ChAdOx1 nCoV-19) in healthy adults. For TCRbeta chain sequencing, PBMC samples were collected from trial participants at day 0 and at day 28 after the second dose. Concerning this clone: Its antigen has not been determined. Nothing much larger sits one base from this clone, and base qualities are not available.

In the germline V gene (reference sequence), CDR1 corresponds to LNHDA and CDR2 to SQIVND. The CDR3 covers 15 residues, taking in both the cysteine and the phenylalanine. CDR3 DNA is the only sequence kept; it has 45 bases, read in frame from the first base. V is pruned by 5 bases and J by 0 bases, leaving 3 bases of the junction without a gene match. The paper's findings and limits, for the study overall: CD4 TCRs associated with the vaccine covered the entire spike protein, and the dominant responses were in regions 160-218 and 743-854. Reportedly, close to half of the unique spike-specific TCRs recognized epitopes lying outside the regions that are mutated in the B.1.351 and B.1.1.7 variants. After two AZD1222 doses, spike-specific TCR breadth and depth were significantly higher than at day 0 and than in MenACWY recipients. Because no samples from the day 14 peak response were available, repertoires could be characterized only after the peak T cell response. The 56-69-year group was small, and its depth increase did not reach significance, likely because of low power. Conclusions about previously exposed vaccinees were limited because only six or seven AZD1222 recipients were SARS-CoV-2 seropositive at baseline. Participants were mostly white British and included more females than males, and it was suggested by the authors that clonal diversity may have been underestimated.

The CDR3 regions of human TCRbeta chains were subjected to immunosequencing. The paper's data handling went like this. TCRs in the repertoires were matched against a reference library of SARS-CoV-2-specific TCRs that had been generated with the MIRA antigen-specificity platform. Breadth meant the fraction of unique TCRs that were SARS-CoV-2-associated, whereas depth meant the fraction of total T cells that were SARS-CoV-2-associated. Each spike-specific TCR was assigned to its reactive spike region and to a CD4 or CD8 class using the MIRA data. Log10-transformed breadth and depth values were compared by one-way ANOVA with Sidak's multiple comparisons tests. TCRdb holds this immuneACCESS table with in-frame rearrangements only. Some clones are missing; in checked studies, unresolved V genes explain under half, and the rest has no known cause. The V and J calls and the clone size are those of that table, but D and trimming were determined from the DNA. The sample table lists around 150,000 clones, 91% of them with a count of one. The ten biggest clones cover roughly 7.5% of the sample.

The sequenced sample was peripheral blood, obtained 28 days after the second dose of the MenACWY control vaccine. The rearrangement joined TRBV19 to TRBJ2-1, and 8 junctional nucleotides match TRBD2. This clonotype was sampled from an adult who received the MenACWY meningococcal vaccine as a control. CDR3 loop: CASSFGGVSYNEQFF. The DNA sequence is TGTGCCAGTAGTTTCGGGGGGGTCTCCTACAATGAGCAGTTCTTC.